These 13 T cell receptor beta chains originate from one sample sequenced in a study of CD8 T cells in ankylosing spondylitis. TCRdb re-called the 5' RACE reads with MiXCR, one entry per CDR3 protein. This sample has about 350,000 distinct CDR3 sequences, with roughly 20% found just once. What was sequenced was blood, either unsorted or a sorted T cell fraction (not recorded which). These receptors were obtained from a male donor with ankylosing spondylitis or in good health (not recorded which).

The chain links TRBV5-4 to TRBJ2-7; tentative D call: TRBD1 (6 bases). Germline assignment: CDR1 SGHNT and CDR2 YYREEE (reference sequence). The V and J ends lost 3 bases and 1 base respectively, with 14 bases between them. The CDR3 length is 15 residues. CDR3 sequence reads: CASSSLDRRSYEQYF. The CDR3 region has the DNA TGTGCCAGCAGCTCCTTAGACAGGCGGTCCTACGAGCAGTACTTC.

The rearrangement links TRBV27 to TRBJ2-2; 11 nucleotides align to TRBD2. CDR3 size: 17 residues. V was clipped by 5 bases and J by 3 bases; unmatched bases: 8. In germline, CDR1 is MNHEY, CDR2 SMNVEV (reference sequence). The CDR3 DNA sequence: TGTGCCAGCAGTCCCCCCGGGACTAGCGGAGACACCGGGGAGCTGTTTTTT. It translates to CASSPPGTSGDTGELFF.

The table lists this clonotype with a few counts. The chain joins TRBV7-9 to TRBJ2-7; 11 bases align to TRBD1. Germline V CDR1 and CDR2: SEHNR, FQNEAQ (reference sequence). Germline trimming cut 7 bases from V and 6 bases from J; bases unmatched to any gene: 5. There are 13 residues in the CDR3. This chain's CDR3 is CASTRTGGSEQYF. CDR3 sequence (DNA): TGTGCCAGCACTCGGACAGGGGGCTCCGAGCAGTACTTC. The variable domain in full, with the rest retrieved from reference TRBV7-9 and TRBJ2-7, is DTGVSQNPRHKITKRGQNVTFRCDPISEHNRLYWYRQTLGQGPEFLTYFQNEAQLEKSRLLSDRFSAERPKGSFSTLEIQRTEQGDSAMYLCASTRTGGSEQYFGPGTRLTVT.

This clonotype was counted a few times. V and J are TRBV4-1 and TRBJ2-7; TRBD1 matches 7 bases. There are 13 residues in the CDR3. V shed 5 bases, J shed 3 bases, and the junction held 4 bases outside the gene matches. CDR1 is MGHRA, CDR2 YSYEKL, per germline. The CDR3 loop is CASSIDRDYEQYF. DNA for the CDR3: TGCGCCAGCAGCATTGACAGGGACTACGAGCAGTACTTC.

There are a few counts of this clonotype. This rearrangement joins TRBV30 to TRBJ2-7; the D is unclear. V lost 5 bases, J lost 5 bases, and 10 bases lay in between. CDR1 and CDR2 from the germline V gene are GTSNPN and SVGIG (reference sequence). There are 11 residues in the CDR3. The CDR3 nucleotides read TGTGCCTGGGCTGACGGCGACGAGCAGTACTTC. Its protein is CAWADGDEQYF.

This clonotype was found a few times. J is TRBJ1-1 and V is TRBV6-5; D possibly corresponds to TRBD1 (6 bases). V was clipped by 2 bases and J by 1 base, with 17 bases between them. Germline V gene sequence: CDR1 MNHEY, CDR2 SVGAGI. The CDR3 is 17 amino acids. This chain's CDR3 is CASSYGAQGLTNTEAFF. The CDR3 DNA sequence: TGTGCCAGCAGTTACGGAGCACAGGGACTGACGAACACTGAAGCTTTCTTT.

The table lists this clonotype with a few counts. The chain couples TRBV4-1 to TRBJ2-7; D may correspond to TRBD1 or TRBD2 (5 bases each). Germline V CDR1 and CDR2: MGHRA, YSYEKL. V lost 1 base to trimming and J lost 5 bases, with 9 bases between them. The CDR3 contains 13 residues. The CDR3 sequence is CASSQVGDDEQYF. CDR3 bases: TGCGCCAGCAGCCAAGTTGGGGACGACGAGCAGTACTTC.

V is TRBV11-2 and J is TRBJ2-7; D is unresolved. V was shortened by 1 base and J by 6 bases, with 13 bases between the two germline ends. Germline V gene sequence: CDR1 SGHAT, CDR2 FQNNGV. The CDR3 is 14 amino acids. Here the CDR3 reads CASSLGALVSEQYF. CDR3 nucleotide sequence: TGTGCCAGCAGCTTAGGGGCCCTGGTAAGCGAGCAGTACTTC.

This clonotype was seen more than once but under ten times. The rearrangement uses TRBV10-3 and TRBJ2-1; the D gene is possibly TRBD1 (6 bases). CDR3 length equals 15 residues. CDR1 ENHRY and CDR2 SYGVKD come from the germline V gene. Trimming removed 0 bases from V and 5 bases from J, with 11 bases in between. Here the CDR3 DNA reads TGTGCCATCAGTGAGTCGTACAGGGACGACAATGAGCAGTTCTTC. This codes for CAISESYRDDNEQFF.

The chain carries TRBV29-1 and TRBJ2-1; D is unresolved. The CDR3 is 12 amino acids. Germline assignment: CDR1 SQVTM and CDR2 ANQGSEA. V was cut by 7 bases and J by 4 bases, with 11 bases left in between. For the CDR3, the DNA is TGCAGCGCCCAAGATGGGTACAATGAGCAGTTCTTC. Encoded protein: CSAQDGYNEQFF.

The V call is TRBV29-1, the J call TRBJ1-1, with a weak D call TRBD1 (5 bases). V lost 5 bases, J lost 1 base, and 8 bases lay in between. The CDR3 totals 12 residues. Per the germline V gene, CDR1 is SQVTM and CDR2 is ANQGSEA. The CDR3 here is CSVQTGNTEAFF. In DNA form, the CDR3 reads TGCAGCGTTCAAACAGGGAACACTGAAGCTTTCTTT.

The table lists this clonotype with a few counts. The CDR3: CASSEAGPEQFF. The CDR3 nucleotides read TGTGCCAGCAGTGAAGCGGGGCCCGAGCAGTTCTTC. V is TRBV6-1 and J is TRBJ2-1, with D maybe TRBD1 (5 bases). V shed 0 bases and J shed 10 bases, with 7 bases lying between them. The length of the CDR3 is 12 residues. CDR1 is MNHNS, CDR2 SASEGT, per germline.

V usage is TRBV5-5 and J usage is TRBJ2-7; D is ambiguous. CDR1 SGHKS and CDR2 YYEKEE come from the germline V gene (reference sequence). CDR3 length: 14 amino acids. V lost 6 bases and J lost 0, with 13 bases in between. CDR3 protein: CASTVDTLSYEQYF. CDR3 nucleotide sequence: TGTGCCAGCACCGTCGACACGCTCTCCTACGAGCAGTACTTC.